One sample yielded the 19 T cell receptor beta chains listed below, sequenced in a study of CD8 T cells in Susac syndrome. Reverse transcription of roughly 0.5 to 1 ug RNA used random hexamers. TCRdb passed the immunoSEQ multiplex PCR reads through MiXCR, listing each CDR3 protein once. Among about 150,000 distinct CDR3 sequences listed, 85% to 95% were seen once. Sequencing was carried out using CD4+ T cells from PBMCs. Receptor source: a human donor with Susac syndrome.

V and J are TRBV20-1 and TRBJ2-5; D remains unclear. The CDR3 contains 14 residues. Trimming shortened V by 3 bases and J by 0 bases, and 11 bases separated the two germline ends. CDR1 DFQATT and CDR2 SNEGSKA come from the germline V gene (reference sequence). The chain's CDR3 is CSASEGLYQETQYF. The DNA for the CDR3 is TGCAGTGCTAGTGAAGGCCTGTACCAAGAGACCCAGTACTTC.

The CDR3 here is CASRGENTEAFF. CDR3 coding DNA: TGCGCCAGCAGGGGGGAGAACACTGAAGCTTTCTTT. This chain connects TRBV5-1 to TRBJ1-1, with D possibly matching TRBD1 (5 bases). Trimming cost V 5 bases and J 1 base, with 6 bases left between them. This CDR3 has 12 residues. CDR1 and CDR2 (germline): SGHRS, YFSETQ.

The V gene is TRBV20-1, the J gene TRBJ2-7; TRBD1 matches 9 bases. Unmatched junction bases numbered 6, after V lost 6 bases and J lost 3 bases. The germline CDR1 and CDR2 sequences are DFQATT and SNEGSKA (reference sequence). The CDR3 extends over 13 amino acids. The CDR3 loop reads CSATGQGSYEQYF. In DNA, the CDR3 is TGCAGTGCCACGGGACAGGGCAGCTACGAGCAGTACTTC.

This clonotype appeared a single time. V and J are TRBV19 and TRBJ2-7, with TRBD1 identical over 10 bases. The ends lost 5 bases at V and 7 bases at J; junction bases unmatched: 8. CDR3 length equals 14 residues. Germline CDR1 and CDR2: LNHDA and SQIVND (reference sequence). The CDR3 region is CASSSRQGAEEQYF. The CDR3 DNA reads TGTGCCAGTAGTTCTCGACAGGGGGCTGAAGAGCAGTACTTC.

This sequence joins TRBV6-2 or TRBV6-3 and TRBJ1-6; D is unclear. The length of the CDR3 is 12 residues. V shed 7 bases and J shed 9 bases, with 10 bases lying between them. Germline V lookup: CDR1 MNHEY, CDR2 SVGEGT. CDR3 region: CASTDPPSPLHF. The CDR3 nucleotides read TGTGCCAGCACCGACCCCCCTTCACCCCTCCACTTT.

CDR3 DNA sequence: TGCAGCGTTGATGGCGGTGACAGGGGGTTCTATGGCTACACCTTC. It specifies CSVDGGDRGFYGYTF. The chain couples TRBV29-1 to TRBJ1-2, with 9 positions matching TRBD1. This CDR3 has 15 residues. The germline V gene has CDR1 SQVTM and CDR2 ANQGSEA. J was trimmed by 4 bases and V by 3 bases; bases with no gene match: 9.

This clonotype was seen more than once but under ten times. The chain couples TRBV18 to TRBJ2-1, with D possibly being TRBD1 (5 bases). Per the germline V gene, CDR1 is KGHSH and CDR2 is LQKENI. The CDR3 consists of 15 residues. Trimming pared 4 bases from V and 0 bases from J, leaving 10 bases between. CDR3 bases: TGTGCCAGCTCACGCCAGGGTAGCTCCTACAATGAGCAGTTCTTC. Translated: CASSRQGSSYNEQFF.

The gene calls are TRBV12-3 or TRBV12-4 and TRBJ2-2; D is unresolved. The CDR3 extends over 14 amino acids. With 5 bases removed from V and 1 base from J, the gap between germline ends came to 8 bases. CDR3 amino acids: CASSRMVNTGELFF. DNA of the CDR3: TGTGCCAGCAGTCGAATGGTGAACACCGGGGAGCTGTTTTTT.

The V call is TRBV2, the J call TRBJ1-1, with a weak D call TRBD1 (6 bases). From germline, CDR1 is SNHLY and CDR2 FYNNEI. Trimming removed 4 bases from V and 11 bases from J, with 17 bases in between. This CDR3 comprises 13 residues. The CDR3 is CASSVRVQGRAFF. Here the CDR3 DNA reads TGTGCCAGCAGTGTGAGGGTACAGGGAAGGGCTTTCTTT. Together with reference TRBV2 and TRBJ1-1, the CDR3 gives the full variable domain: EPEVTQTPSHQVTQMGQEVILRCVPISNHLYFYWYRQILGQKVEFLVSFYNNEISEKSEIFDDQFSVERPDGSNFTLKIRSTKLEDSAMYFCASSVRVQGRAFFGQGTRLTVV.

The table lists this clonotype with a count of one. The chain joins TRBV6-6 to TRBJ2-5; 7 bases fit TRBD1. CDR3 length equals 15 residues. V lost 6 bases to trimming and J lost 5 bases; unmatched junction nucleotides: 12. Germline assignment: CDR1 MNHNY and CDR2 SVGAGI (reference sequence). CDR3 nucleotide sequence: TGTGCCAGCAGCTCCTCCAGGACAGGTGGTGAGACCCAGTACTTC. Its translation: CASSSSRTGGETQYF.

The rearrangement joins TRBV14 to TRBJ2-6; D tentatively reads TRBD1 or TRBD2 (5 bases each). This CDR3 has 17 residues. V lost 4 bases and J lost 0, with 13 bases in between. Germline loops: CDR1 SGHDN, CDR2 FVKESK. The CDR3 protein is CASSLETGASGANVLTF. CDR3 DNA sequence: TGTGCCAGCAGCCTCGAAACCGGGGCCTCTGGGGCCAACGTCCTGACTTTC.

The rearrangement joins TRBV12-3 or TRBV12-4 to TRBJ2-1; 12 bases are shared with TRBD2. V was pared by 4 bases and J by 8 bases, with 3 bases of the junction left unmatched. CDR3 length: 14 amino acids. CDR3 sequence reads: CASSSSGGGYEQFF. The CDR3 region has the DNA TGTGCCAGCAGTTCTAGCGGGGGGGGTTATGAGCAGTTCTTC.

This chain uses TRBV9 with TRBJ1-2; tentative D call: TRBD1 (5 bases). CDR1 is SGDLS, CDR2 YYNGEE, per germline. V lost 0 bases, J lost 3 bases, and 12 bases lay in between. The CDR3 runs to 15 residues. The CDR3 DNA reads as TGTGCCAGCAGCGTAGGGAGACAGAGGGACTATGGCTACACCTTC. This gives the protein CASSVGRQRDYGYTF.

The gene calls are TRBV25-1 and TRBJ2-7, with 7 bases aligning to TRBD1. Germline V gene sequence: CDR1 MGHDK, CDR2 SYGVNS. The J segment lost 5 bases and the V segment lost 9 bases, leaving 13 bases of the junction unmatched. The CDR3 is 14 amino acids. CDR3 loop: CASTLTGSRHEQYF. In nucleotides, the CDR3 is TGTGCCAGTACCCTGACAGGGTCTCGACACGAGCAGTACTTC.

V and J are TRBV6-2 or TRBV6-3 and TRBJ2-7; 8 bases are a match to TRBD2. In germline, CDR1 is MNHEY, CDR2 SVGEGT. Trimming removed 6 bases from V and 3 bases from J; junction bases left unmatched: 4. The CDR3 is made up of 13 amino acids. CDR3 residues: CASSQREFYEQYF. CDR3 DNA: TGTGCCAGCAGCCAGCGGGAGTTCTACGAGCAGTACTTC.

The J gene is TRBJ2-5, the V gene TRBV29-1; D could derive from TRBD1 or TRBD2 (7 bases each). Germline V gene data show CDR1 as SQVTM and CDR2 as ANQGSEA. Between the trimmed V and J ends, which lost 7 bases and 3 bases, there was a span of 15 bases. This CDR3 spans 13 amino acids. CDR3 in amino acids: CSAQGGFEETQYF. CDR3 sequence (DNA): TGCAGCGCCCAGGGGGGGTTCGAAGAGACCCAGTACTTC.

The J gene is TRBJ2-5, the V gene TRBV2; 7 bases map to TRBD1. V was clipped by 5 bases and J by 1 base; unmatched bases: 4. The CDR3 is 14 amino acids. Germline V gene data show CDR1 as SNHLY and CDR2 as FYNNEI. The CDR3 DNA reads TGTGCCAGCAGTTCACAGGGGCCCCAAGAGACCCAGTACTTC. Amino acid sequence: CASSSQGPQETQYF. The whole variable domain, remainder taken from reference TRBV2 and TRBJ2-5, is EPEVTQTPSHQVTQMGQEVILRCVPISNHLYFYWYRQILGQKVEFLVSFYNNEISEKSEIFDDQFSVERPDGSNFTLKIRSTKLEDSAMYFCASSSQGPQETQYFGPGTRLLVL.

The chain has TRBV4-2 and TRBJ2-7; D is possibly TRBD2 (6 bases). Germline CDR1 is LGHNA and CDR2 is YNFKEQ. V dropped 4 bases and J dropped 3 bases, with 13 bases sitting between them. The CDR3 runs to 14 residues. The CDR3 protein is CASSPKAGFYEQYF. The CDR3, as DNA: TGTGCCAGCAGCCCAAAGGCGGGGTTCTACGAGCAGTACTTC.

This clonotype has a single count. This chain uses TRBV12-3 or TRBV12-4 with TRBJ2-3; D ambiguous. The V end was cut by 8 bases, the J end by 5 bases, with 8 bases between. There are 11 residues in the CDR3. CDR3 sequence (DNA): TGTGCCAGCCGGGCCGGAGATACGCAGTATTTT. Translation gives CASRAGDTQYF.